This T cell receptor beta chain emerged from a study of blood T cell repertoires in COVID-19. On the study more broadly: Researchers got acute and convalescent COVID-19 samples from the United States, Italy and Spain.

Trimming took 8 bases from V and 5 from J; bases not matched to a gene: 6. CDR1 SNHLY and CDR2 FYNNEI come from the germline V gene. The CDR3 contains 13 residues. Some clones are missing from TCRdb's copy, which holds only in-frame ones; the method was immunoSEQ multiplex PCR. Here the sample spans roughly 250,000 clones, about 88% being singletons. As to this clone: The same CDR3 arises from other DNA sequences in this sample as well.

The chain couples TRBV2 to TRBJ1-1, with 9 bases matching TRBD1. Sequences were obtained from peripheral blood. The TCR sequence derives from a woman aged 40 to 50 who had recovered from COVID-19. CDR3 coding DNA: TGTGCCAGCTCGGGACAGGGTCGGACTGAAGCTTTCTTT. The encoded protein is CASSGQGRTEAFF.